A selection of T cell receptor beta chains follows, all from one sample in a study of T-cell memory formation after mild COVID-19. TCRdb re-called the 5' RACE reads with MiXCR, one entry per CDR3 protein. The data show hundreds of thousands of distinct CDR3 sequences, about 22% seen once. The sample consisted of PBMCs or a T cell subset sorted from them (not recorded which). These receptors were taken from an adult woman who had mild COVID-19 (a few samples of this study predate the infection). Cell type and time point are not known. The CDR3 runs from the conserved cysteine through the conserved F or W. D genes are given only for firm matches. Clone sizes are given selectively: once, few, many, or a class where the clone is expanded.

j_gene: TRBJ2-2
d_gene: -
v_gene: TRBV7-9
abundance: -
CDR3aa: CASSKNTGELFF
CDR3nt: TGTGCCAGCAGCAAGAACACCGGGGAGCTGTTTTTT

j_gene: TRBJ1-1
d_gene: -
v_gene: TRBV29-1
abundance: -
CDR3aa: CSVVRPLNTEAFF
CDR3nt: TGCAGCGTTGTCCGTCCCCTGAACACTGAAGCTTTCTTT

j_gene: TRBJ2-2
d_gene: -
v_gene: TRBV12-3/TRBV12-4
abundance: few
CDR3aa: CASSSELGPGELFF
CDR3nt: TGTGCCAGCAGTTCAGAACTAGGGCCCGGGGAGCTGTTTTTT

j_gene: TRBJ2-7
d_gene: TRBD1
v_gene: TRBV20-1
abundance: -
CDR3aa: CSAHSSGQGVRSYEQYF
CDR3nt: TGCAGTGCTCACTCGAGCGGACAGGGGGTAAGGTCCTACGAGCAGTACTTC

j_gene: TRBJ2-6
d_gene: -
v_gene: TRBV28
abundance: few
CDR3aa: CAVGVSGANVLTF
CDR3nt: TGTGCCGTTGGGGTCTCTGGGGCCAACGTCCTGACTTTC

j_gene: TRBJ1-3
d_gene: TRBD1
v_gene: TRBV15
abundance: many
CDR3aa: CATSRDPSETGGFGNTIYF
CDR3nt: TGTGCCACCAGCAGAGATCCATCCGAGACAGGGGGCTTTGGAAACACCATATATTTT

j_gene: TRBJ1-2
d_gene: TRBD1
v_gene: TRBV5-5
abundance: -
CDR3aa: CASSWGQGANGYTF
CDR3nt: TGTGCCAGCAGCTGGGGACAGGGGGCGAATGGCTACACCTTC

j_gene: TRBJ1-3
d_gene: -
v_gene: TRBV5-5
abundance: few
CDR3aa: CASSFLGGSGNTIYF
CDR3nt: TGTGCCAGCAGCTTCCTCGGGGGCTCTGGAAACACCATATATTTT

j_gene: TRBJ1-2
d_gene: -
v_gene: TRBV12-5
abundance: -
CDR3aa: CASALGGDYGYTF
CDR3nt: TGTGCTAGTGCCCTCGGTGGGGACTATGGCTACACCTTC

j_gene: TRBJ2-3
d_gene: TRBD1
v_gene: TRBV6-5
abundance: -
CDR3aa: CASRPHRGRGDTQYF
CDR3nt: TGTGCCAGCAGACCTCACAGGGGGCGCGGAGATACGCAGTATTTT

j_gene: TRBJ2-2
d_gene: -
v_gene: TRBV18
abundance: -
CDR3aa: CASCDHPPAAVTGELFF
CDR3nt: TGTGCCAGCTGCGATCACCCCCCAGCCGCGGTCACCGGGGAGCTGTTTTTT

j_gene: TRBJ1-2
d_gene: -
v_gene: TRBV3-1
abundance: once
CDR3aa: CASSQEPGIGYTF
CDR3nt: TGTGCCAGCAGCCAAGAGCCGGGGATTGGCTACACCTTC